What follows describes a single TCR beta chain. The sample belongs to a study of T cells after yellow fever vaccination. TCRdb re-called the 5' RACE reads through MiXCR, storing one row per CDR3 protein. The table lists fewer than 400,000 distinct CDR3 sequences, about 6.2% of them singletons, with approximately 16% in the top ten. V was clipped by 1 base and J by 2 bases, with 15 bases between them. This CDR3 is built from 16 residues. Germline CDR1 SGHAT, CDR2 FQNNGV. The clonotype was recovered from a man aged 25-40 years who received the YFV17D yellow fever vaccine. The genes are TRBV11-2 and TRBJ2-7; no clear D. The source material was PBMCs, sampled 5 days after the yellow fever booster vaccination. CDR3 region: CASSLGLDSRAYEQYF. For the CDR3, the DNA is TGTGCCAGCAGCTTAGGGCTGGATAGCCGTGCCTACGAGCAGTACTTC.